This T cell receptor beta chain was observed in a study of T cell responses to AZD1222 COVID-19 vaccine. Points from the study as a whole: In a largely white British group with more females than males, clonal diversity was possibly underestimated. Across spike, vaccine-associated CD4 TCRs were found, dominant at 160-218 and 743-854.

The assay was immunoSEQ multiplex PCR, and TCRdb's table has in-frame clones only and misses some. The repertoire includes about 130,000 clones, 88% of them detected once, and approximately 5.4% sits in the top ten. Only one count was recorded for this clone. No antigen is known for it. The sample here was peripheral blood, taken on day 0 of AZD1222 vaccination. The TCR was taken from an adult in good health.

The DNA of the CDR3 is TGTGCCAGCTCACCGGCAACAGACAATCCATTAAAGCAGCCCCAGCATTTT. Encoded protein: CASSPATDNPLKQPQHF. The chain links TRBV18 to TRBJ1-5; D not certain. There are 17 residues in the CDR3. Germline values: CDR1 KGHSH, CDR2 LQKENI. The V gene lost 3 bases and the J gene lost 7 bases, with 22 bases spanning the gap.